Listed below are T cell receptor beta chains from one sample, sequenced in a study of shared T cell receptors in the human thymus. Method: immunoSEQ multiplex PCR; TCRdb's copy keeps in-frame clones and lacks some. Seen here are hundreds of thousands of clones, roughly 88% observed once, and the top ten hold around 0.0099%. This sample also belongs to another study, concerning human thymus T cells.

Source material: thymocytes. These receptor sequences come from a boy less than two years old with a congenital heart defect. Both conserved end residues are part of each CDR3. A D gene is named only where the DNA matches it firmly. Some rows have no size entry. The others give once, few or many, or a class for an expanded clone.

clone size	V gene	CDR3 length	J gene	D gene	CDR3 DNA	CDR3 protein
once	TRBV5-1	17	TRBJ2-1	TRBD1	TGCGCCAGCACTCGGGGGTTTACGGGACAGGGCCCCCGGGAGCAGTTCTTC	CASTRGFTGQGPREQFF
-	TRBV15	14	TRBJ2-1	-	TGTGCCACCAGCAGAGGGGCGATTCAGAATGAGCAGTTCTTC	CATSRGAIQNEQFF
-	TRBV4-3	16	TRBJ2-7	-	TGCGCCAGCAGCCAGCCCCTGACAGCCGACTCGGGCGAGCAGTACTTC	CASSQPLTADSGEQYF
once	TRBV6-6	16	TRBJ2-5	TRBD1	TGTGCCAGCAGTTTTTCAGGGGACAGGGGTGCAGAGACCCAGTACTTC	CASSFSGDRGAETQYF
-	TRBV5-6	14	TRBJ2-2	TRBD1	TGTGCCAGCAGCTCACAGGGGTTAGTCGGGGAGCTGTTTTTT	CASSSQGLVGELFF
-	TRBV2	15	TRBJ2-7	TRBD2	TGTGCCAGCAGTGCTAGCGGGGCCTCATCCTACGAGCAGTACTTC	CASSASGASSYEQYF
-	TRBV4-3	18	TRBJ2-3	TRBD2	TGCGCCAGCAGCCAGCATGGGAGGAGGCGGGAGAAGGCAGATACGCAGTATTTT	CASSQHGRRREKADTQYF
-	TRBV2	17	TRBJ1-2	-	TGTGCCAGCAAGACCTCTGAAGAGCAGGGGCAGCTCTATGGCTACACCTTC	CASKTSEEQGQLYGYTF
-	TRBV9	15	TRBJ2-3	TRBD2	TGTGCCAGCAGCGTAGAAGCGGGAAGCACAGATACGCAGTATTTT	CASSVEAGSTDTQYF
-	TRBV2	13	TRBJ2-1	-	TGTGCCAGCAGCGACACTAGAAACAATGAGCAGTTCTTC	CASSDTRNNEQFF
-	TRBV25-1	18	TRBJ2-3	TRBD2	TGTGCCAGCAGTGATCAGGCCTTAACTAGCGGAGGGAGAGATACGCAGTATTTT	CASSDQALTSGGRDTQYF
-	TRBV19	15	TRBJ2-7	TRBD1	TGTGCCAGTAGTATCCGAGACAGGGGAACCTACGAGCAGTACTTC	CASSIRDRGTYEQYF
-	TRBV4-1	16	TRBJ2-3	-	TGCGCCAGCAGCCAAGATTTGAGTCAAAGCACAGATACGCAGTATTTT	CASSQDLSQSTDTQYF
-	TRBV10-3	17	TRBJ2-2	TRBD1	TGTGCCATCAGTGAGGGGACCGGGACAGGGGAAGGCGGGGAGCTGTTTTTT	CAISEGTGTGEGGELFF
-	TRBV27	15	TRBJ2-1	TRBD2	TGTGCCAGCAGTTCGGGACTAGCGGTCTACAATGAGCAGTTCTTC	CASSSGLAVYNEQFF
-	TRBV4-3	17	TRBJ1-1	TRBD1	TGCGCCAGCAGCCAGTTGACAGGGGATCGGGAGAACACTGAAGCTTTCTTT	CASSQLTGDRENTEAFF
-	TRBV29-1	12	TRBJ2-7	-	TGCAGCGTTGTCCTCAGCTCCTACGAGCAGTACTTC	CSVVLSSYEQYF
-	TRBV27	15	TRBJ2-1	-	TGTGCCAGCAGTCCCCCCAGCGGATCCTACAATGAGCAGTTCTTC	CASSPPSGSYNEQFF
-	TRBV9	18	TRBJ2-1	-	TGTGCCAGCAGCGTACGAATTCGGCCCCAACTAGAGGGCAATGAGCAGTTCTTC	CASSVRIRPQLEGNEQFF
-	TRBV7-9	17	TRBJ2-1	TRBD2	TGTGCCAGCAGCTTTCCGTCTGCTAGCGGGAGACCCAATGAGCAGTTCTTC	CASSFPSASGRPNEQFF
once	TRBV19	13	TRBJ1-4	-	TGTGCCAGTAGTATAGCCCCAAATGAAAAACTGTTTTTT	CASSIAPNEKLFF
-	TRBV9	17	TRBJ2-1	-	TGTGCCAGCAGCGTAGTGGCGGCGGGGCCCTCCTACAATGAGCAGTTCTTC	CASSVVAAGPSYNEQFF
-	TRBV9	16	TRBJ2-1	TRBD2	TGTGCCAGCGGCGTAGCTGGGTGGGCGGGAGGAAATGAGCAGTTCTTC	CASGVAGWAGGNEQFF
-	TRBV11-2	15	TRBJ2-1	TRBD2	TGTGCCAGCAGCTGGACCGGGACTAGCGTCCATGAGCAGTTCTTC	CASSWTGTSVHEQFF
-	TRBV18	20	TRBJ2-3	TRBD1	TGTGCCAGCTCACCACCCCCCGACAGGGGTCACAGGATGCGCACAGATACGCAGTATTTT	CASSPPPDRGHRMRTDTQYF
-	TRBV9	14	TRBJ2-3	TRBD2	TGTGCCAGCAGCGCGGGACTAACCACAGATACGCAGTATTTT	CASSAGLTTDTQYF